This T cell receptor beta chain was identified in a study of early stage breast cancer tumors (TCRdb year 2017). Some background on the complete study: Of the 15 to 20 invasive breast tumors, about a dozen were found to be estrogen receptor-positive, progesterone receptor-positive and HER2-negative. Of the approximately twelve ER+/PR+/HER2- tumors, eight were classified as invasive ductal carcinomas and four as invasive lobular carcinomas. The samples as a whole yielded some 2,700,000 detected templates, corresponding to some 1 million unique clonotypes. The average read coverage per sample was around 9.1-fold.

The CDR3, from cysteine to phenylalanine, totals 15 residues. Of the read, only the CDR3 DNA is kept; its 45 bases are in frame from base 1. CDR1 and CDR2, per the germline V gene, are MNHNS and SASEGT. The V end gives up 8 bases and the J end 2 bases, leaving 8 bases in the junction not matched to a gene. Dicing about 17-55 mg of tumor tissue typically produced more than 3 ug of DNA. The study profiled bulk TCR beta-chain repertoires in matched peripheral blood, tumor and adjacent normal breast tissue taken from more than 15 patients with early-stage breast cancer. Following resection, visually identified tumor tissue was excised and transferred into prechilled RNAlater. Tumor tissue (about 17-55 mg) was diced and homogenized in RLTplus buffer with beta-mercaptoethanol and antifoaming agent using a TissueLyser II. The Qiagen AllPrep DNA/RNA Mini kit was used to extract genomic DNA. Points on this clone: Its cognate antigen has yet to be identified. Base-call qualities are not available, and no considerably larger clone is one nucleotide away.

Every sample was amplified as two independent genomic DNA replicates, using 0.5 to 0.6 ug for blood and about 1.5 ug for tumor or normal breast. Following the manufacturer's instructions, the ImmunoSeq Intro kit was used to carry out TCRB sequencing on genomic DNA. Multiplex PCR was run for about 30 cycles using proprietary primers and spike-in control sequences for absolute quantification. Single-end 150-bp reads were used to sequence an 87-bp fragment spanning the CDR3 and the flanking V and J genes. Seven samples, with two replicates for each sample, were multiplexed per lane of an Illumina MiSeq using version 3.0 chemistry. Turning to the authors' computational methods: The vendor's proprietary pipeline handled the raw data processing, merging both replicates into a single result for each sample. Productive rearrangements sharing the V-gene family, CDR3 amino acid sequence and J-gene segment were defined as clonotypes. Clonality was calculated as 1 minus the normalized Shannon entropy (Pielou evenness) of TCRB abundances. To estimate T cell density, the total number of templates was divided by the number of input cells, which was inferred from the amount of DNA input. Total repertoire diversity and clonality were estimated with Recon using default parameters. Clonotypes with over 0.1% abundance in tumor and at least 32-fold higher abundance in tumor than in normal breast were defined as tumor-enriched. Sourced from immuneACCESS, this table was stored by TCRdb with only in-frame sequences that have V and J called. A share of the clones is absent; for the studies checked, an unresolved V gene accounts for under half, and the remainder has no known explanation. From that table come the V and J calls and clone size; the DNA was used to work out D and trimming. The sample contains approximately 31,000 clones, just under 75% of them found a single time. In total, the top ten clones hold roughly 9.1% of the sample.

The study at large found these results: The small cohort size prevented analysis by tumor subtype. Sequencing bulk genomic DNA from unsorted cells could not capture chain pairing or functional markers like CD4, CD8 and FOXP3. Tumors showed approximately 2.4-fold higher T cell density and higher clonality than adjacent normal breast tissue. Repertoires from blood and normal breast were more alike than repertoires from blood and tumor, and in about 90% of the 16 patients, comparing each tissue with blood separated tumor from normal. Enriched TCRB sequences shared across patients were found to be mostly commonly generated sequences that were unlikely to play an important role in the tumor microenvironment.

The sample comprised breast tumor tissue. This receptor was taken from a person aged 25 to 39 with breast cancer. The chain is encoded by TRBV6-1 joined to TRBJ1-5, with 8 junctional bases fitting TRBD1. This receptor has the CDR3 CASETGVRGNQPQHF. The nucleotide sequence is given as TGTGCCAGCGAGACAGGGGTGAGGGGCAATCAGCCCCAGCATTTT.